The T cell receptor beta chain described here comes from a study of regulatory dendritic cells for organ transplantation. The table came from immunoSEQ multiplex PCR; TCRdb's copy has only in-frame clones and leaves some out. This sample yields 22,000 or so clones, of which 74% are seen a single time; around 0.99% belongs to the top ten. CDR1 is SGHNT and CDR2 is YYREEE in the germline V gene (reference sequence). The J segment lost 8 bases and the V segment lost 4 bases, leaving 8 bases of the junction unmatched. The CDR3 has 14 amino acids. This chain uses TRBV5-4 with TRBJ1-4, with 7 nucleotides matching TRBD1. Sequencing was done on a sample of memory CD4+ T cells from blood. Stated subset: CD45RO+ memory T cells. This receptor was taken from a human donor in good health. The CDR3 coding sequence is TGTGCCAGCAGCCTGACAGGGAAGAACGAAAAACTGTTTTTT. Translation: CASSLTGKNEKLFF.